Below, 26 T cell receptor beta chains from the same sample are listed, as sequenced in a study of blood T cell repertoires in COVID-19. Produced via immunoSEQ multiplex PCR; TCRdb's table is partial and in-frame only. Here the sample spans some 180,000 clones, roughly 79% being singletons. Input material: peripheral blood. Receptor source: a woman at least 80 years old with COVID-19, enrolled during active disease.

This clone appeared once. The chain employs TRBV7-2 and TRBJ2-6; unclear D gene. The V gene's germline CDR1 is SGHTA and CDR2 FQGNSA. Trimming pared 3 bases from V and 2 bases from J, leaving 11 bases between. The CDR3 runs to 16 residues. DNA of the CDR3: TGTGCCAGCAGCTTGTTCCGTAGTGCTGGGGCCAACGTCCTGACTTTC. It translates to CASSLFRSAGANVLTF.

The V and J genes are TRBV3-1 (or the pseudogene TRBV3-2) and TRBJ1-1, with 7 bases matching TRBD1. This CDR3 region has 15 residues. V was pared by 1 base and J by 7 bases, with 9 bases of the junction left unmatched. Germline values: CDR1 LGHDT, CDR2 YNNKEL (reference sequence). The CDR3 sequence: CASSQGGAGGGEAFF. The CDR3 bases are TGTGCCAGCAGCCAAGGTGGGGCAGGGGGTGGTGAAGCTTTCTTT.

The chain recombines TRBV4-2 with TRBJ2-2, with D perhaps TRBD2 (6 bases). CDR1 and CDR2 (germline): LGHNA, YNFKEQ. With 2 bases removed from V and 6 bases from J, the gap between germline ends came to 16 bases. There are 16 residues in the CDR3. The CDR3 region is CASSQRGGRNSGELFF. The CDR3 DNA sequence: TGTGCCAGCAGCCAAAGGGGTGGGAGGAATTCCGGGGAGCTGTTTTTT.

Written as DNA, the CDR3 is TGCGCCAGCAGCCAAGATGGGCTCGACAGGGTAGGGACTAATGAAAAACTGTTTTTT. Its translation: CASSQDGLDRVGTNEKLFF. The chain uses TRBV4-1 and TRBJ1-4, with 7 bases aligning to TRBD1. The V gene's germline CDR1 is MGHRA and CDR2 YSYEKL. The CDR3 runs 19 residues. V lost 0 bases, J lost 2 bases, and 12 bases stayed unmatched.

This clone was seen once. The J gene is TRBJ2-7, the V gene TRBV5-1; 8 bases agree with TRBD1. V lost 0 bases and J lost 2; bases outside the gene matches: 7. CDR1 SGHRS and CDR2 YFSETQ come from the germline V gene. There are 16 residues in the CDR3. CDR3 residues: CASSLGRGQGPYEQYF. CDR3 coding DNA: TGCGCCAGCAGCTTGGGTCGAGGACAGGGTCCCTACGAGCAGTACTTC.

The J gene is TRBJ1-4, the V gene TRBV5-1, with 10 bases aligning to TRBD1. The germline gives CDR1 SGHRS, CDR2 YFSETQ. With V trimmed by 3 bases and J by 11 bases, 7 bases remained unmatched. This CDR3 region has 14 residues. The CDR3 nucleotides are TGCGCCAGCAGCTACGGGACAGGGGCGGGGAAACTGTTTTTT. As protein: CASSYGTGAGKLFF.

There are a few counts of this clone. The chain joins TRBV6-6 to TRBJ2-7; the D gene is possibly TRBD1 (5 bases). The CDR3 runs to 14 residues. Trimming left V 4 bases short and J 2 bases short, with 12 bases between. Germline-derived CDR1 and CDR2 are MNHNY and SVGAGI (reference sequence). The CDR3 sequence is CASSSHQGTYEQYF. CDR3 DNA: TGTGCCAGCAGTTCACATCAGGGAACCTACGAGCAGTACTTC.

This sequence joins TRBV4-1 and TRBJ2-5, with unresolved D. Germline V gene sequence: CDR1 MGHRA, CDR2 YSYEKL. The CDR3 extends over 13 amino acids. V lost 4 bases, J lost 4 bases, and 10 bases lay in between. CDR3 nucleotide sequence: TGCGCCAGCAGCCGCTCTGTGGCAGAGACCCAGTACTTC. This encodes CASSRSVAETQYF.

The chain employs TRBV5-6 and TRBJ2-1, with 8 bases that match TRBD1. The germline gives CDR1 SGHDT, CDR2 YYEEEE. The CDR3 runs to 15 residues. V dropped 4 bases and J dropped 7; count of bases not matched to a gene: 10. The CDR3 sequence: CASSTRQGPLNEQFF. The CDR3 bases are TGTGCCAGCAGCACCAGACAGGGGCCGCTTAATGAGCAGTTCTTC.

This rearrangement joins TRBV4-2 to TRBJ2-3; perhaps TRBD2 as D (5 bases). The V gene lost 3 bases and the J gene lost 4 bases, with 23 bases spanning the gap. The CDR3 length is 18 residues. Germline V gene sequence: CDR1 LGHNA, CDR2 YNFKEQ. CDR3 amino acids: CASSHDPTRLQEADTQYF. The CDR3 region has the DNA TGTGCCAGCAGCCATGATCCGACTCGACTGCAGGAGGCAGATACGCAGTATTTT.

V usage is TRBV7-9 and J usage is TRBJ2-5, with D possibly TRBD2 on 5 matching bases. CDR3 size: 16 residues. The V gene lost 5 bases and the J gene lost 0 bases, with 16 bases spanning the gap. Looked up from germline, CDR1 is SEHNR and CDR2 is FQNEAQ (reference sequence). The DNA of the CDR3 is TGTGCCAGCAGCCTCAGGCGGGTGACGTACCAAGAGACCCAGTACTTC. It encodes CASSLRRVTYQETQYF. The whole variable domain, filled in from reference TRBV7-9 and TRBJ2-5, reads DTGVSQNPRHKITKRGQNVTFRCDPISEHNRLYWYRQTLGQGPEFLTYFQNEAQLEKSRLLSDRFSAERPKGSFSTLEIQRTEQGDSAMYLCASSLRRVTYQETQYFGPGTRLLVL.

This clone was found a few times. V is TRBV6-1 and J is TRBJ1-3, with 8 bases that match TRBD1. This CDR3 is 17 amino acids long. V was pared by 3 bases and J by 0 bases, with 7 bases of the junction left unmatched. The V gene's germline CDR1 is MNHNS and CDR2 SASEGT. The CDR3 DNA reads TGTGCCAGCAGTGACAGGGGGCGACTTAGCTCTGGAAACACCATATATTTT. Translated, it gives CASSDRGRLSSGNTIYF.

The chain carries TRBV4-2 and TRBJ2-3; TRBD2 matches 13 bases. Per germline, CDR1 LGHNA and CDR2 YNFKEQ. The CDR3 contains 18 residues. The ends lost 1 base at V and 5 bases at J; junction bases unmatched: 9. CDR3 amino acids: CASSQGRRLAGGIDTQYF. CDR3 sequence (DNA): TGTGCCAGCAGCCAAGGGAGGAGACTAGCGGGGGGAATAGATACGCAGTATTTT.

This chain links TRBV5-1 with TRBJ1-2; 9 nucleotides match TRBD1. Unmatched junction bases numbered 8, after V lost 4 bases and J lost 4 bases. Germline V gives CDR1 SGHRS, CDR2 YFSETQ. The CDR3 runs to 15 residues. CDR3 nucleotides: TGCGCCAGCAGCCCGGCCGGGACAGGGACCTATGGCTACACCTTC. This encodes CASSPAGTGTYGYTF.

The chain recombines TRBV7-8 with TRBJ2-1, with TRBD2 matching 8 bases. CDR3 length: 15 residues. The V and J ends lost 6 bases and 6 bases, in that order; junction bases with no gene match: 10. The germline V gene has CDR1 SGHVS and CDR2 FQNEAQ. CDR3 nucleotides: TGTGCCAGCAGTCGCGGACTAGCTAGGGTCAATGAGCAGTTCTTC. Protein product: CASSRGLARVNEQFF.

The chain employs TRBV5-4 and TRBJ1-2; 7 bases are shared with TRBD1. Germline lookup yields CDR1 SGHNT and CDR2 YYREEE (reference sequence). V trimming: 5 bases; J trimming: 7 bases; junction bases outside the gene matches: 11. The CDR3 loop spans 14 amino acids. In DNA form, the CDR3 reads TGTGCCAGCAGTCGACAGGGCGTAGGGTTTGGCTACACCTTC. Its translation: CASSRQGVGFGYTF.

The V gene is TRBV5-5, the J gene TRBJ2-3; no reliable D call. The germline V gene encodes CDR1 SGHKS and CDR2 YYEKEE (reference sequence). The V end lost 1 base, the J end lost 0 bases, and 12 bases lay between the germline ends. The CDR3 spans 16 residues. The CDR3 DNA is TGTGCCAGCAGCTTGCTCCAGTCAAGTAGCACAGATACGCAGTATTTT. Its translation: CASSLLQSSSTDTQYF.

The table lists this clone with a few counts. The chain carries TRBV5-1 and TRBJ1-2; D possibly corresponds to TRBD1 (5 bases). The CDR3 length is 15 residues. V was cut by 1 base and J by 1 base, with 11 bases left in between. The germline CDR1 and CDR2 sequences are SGHRS and YFSETQ. The CDR3 sequence: CASSLRGDHNYGYTF. The CDR3, as DNA: TGCGCCAGCAGCTTGCGGGGGGACCATAACTATGGCTACACCTTC.

The genes are TRBV12-3 or TRBV12-4 and TRBJ1-1; 8 bases agree with TRBD1. This CDR3 contains 13 residues. V was clipped by 6 bases and J by 3 bases; unmatched bases: 3. Written as DNA, the CDR3 is TGTGCCAGCAGAGACAGGGGAGACACTGAAGCTTTCTTT. Protein product: CASRDRGDTEAFF.

The sample holds one count of this clone. The rearrangement links TRBV7-2 to TRBJ2-2; 7 nucleotides line up with TRBD2. The germline V gene has CDR1 SGHTA and CDR2 FQGNSA. The CDR3 extends over 16 amino acids. Trimming removed 5 bases from V and 1 base from J; junction bases left unmatched: 7. CDR3 nucleotide sequence: TGTGCCAGCAGCCGTGGGGTAGCGGGGAACACCGGGGAGCTGTTTTTT. Amino acid sequence: CASSRGVAGNTGELFF.

The chain carries TRBV12-3 or TRBV12-4 and TRBJ2-2; D not resolved. The CDR3 length is 13 residues. Deletions cut 3 bases from V and 3 bases from J, with 5 bases between. As DNA, the CDR3 is TGTGCCAGCAGTTTGATAGACACCGGGGAGCTGTTTTTT. This encodes CASSLIDTGELFF.

This clone is a singleton in its sample. The chain uses TRBV19 and TRBJ2-6; 10 bases map to TRBD2. With V trimmed by 7 bases and J by 0 bases, 12 bases remained unmatched. The germline CDR1 and CDR2 sequences are LNHDA and SQIVND (reference sequence). CDR3 length: 19 amino acids. The DNA of the CDR3 is TGTGCCAGTAACCTAGCGGGAGATCCTTCCAACTCTGGGGCCAACGTCCTGACTTTC. Encoded protein: CASNLAGDPSNSGANVLTF.

This clone has more than one count but fewer than ten. This chain connects TRBV29-1 to TRBJ1-2; D is perhaps TRBD1 (5 bases). V was trimmed by 1 base and J by 2 bases, leaving 11 bases between them. The CDR3 runs to 14 residues. Germline V lookup: CDR1 SQVTM, CDR2 ANQGSEA. The CDR3 here is CSVEGQGWNYGYTF. The CDR3, as DNA: TGCAGCGTTGAAGGTCAGGGATGGAACTATGGCTACACCTTC.

The rearrangement links TRBV2 to TRBJ2-1; TRBD1 matches at 8 bases. The CDR3 has 16 amino acids. V was pared by 6 bases and J by 7 bases, with 14 bases of the junction left unmatched. Germline V gene sequence: CDR1 SNHLY, CDR2 FYNNEI. The CDR3 DNA reads as TGTGCCAGCAGATCAAGGCAGGGGGCAAGGTATAATGAGCAGTTCTTC. As protein: CASRSRQGARYNEQFF. The full variable domain, rest sourced from reference TRBV2 and TRBJ2-1, is EPEVTQTPSHQVTQMGQEVILRCVPISNHLYFYWYRQILGQKVEFLVSFYNNEISEKSEIFDDQFSVERPDGSNFTLKIRSTKLEDSAMYFCASRSRQGARYNEQFFGPGTRLTVL.

This chain joins TRBV28 and TRBJ2-7; 13 bases match TRBD2. This CDR3 spans 17 amino acids. V shed 2 bases, J shed 2 bases, and the junction held 6 bases outside the gene matches. Germline values: CDR1 MDHEN, CDR2 SYDVKM. In nucleotides, the CDR3 is TGTGCCAGCAGTTTACCCCGAACTAGCGGGAGGGCCTACGAGCAGTACTTC. Amino acids: CASSLPRTSGRAYEQYF.

This chain uses TRBV7-9 with TRBJ1-5; D is unclear. The CDR3 loop spans 14 amino acids. V was pared by 2 bases and J by 6 bases, with 11 bases between. CDR1 and CDR2 from the germline V gene are SEHNR and FQNEAQ (reference sequence). The CDR3, as DNA: TGTGCCAGCAGCTTACCGGAGGGCGGTCAGCCCCAGCATTTT. It codes for CASSLPEGGQPQHF.